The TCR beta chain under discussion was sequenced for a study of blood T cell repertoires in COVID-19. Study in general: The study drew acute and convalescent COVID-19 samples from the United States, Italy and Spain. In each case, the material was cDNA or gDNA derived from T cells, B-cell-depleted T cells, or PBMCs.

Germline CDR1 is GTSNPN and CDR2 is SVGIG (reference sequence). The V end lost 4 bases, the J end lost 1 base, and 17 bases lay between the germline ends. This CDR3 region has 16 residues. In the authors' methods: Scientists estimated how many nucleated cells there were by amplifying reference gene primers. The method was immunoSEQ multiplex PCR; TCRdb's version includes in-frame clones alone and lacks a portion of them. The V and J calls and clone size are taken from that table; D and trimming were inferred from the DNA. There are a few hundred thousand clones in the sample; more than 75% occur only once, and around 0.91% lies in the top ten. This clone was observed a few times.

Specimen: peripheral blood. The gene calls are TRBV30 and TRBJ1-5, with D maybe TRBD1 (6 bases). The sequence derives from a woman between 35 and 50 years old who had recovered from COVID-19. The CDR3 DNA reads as TGTGCCTGGACCTCAAGGGGGGGAAGGAGCAATCAGCCCCAGCATTTT. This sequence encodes CAWTSRGGRSNQPQHF. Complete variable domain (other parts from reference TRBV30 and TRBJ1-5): SQTIHQWPATLVQPVGSPLSLECTVEGTSNPNLYWYRQAAGRGLQLLFYSVGIGQISSEVPQNLSASRPQDRQFILSSKKLLLSDSGFYLCAWTSRGGRSNQPQHFGDGTRLSIL.